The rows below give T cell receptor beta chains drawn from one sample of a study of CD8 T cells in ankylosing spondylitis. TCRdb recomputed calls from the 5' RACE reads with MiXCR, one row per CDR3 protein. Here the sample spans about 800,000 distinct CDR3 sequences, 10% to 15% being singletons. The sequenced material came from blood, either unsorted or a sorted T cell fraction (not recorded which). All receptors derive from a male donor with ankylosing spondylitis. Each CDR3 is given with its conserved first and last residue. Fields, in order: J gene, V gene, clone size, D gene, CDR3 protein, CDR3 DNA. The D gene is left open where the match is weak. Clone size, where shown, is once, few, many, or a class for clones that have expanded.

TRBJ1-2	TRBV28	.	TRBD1	CASSSPGQVQYGYTF	TGTGCCAGCAGTTCGCCAGGACAGGTCCAATATGGCTACACCTTC
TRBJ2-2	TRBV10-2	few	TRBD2	CASPTSGANTGELFF	TGCGCCAGTCCGACTAGCGGGGCGAACACCGGGGAGCTGTTTTTT
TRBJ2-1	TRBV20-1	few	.	CSARDSGPAGISEQFF	TGCAGTGCTAGAGATTCGGGCCCCGCGGGAATCAGTGAGCAGTTCTTC
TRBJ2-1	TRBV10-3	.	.	CAISTDNAYNEQFF	TGTGCCATCTCGACGGACAACGCCTACAATGAGCAGTTCTTC
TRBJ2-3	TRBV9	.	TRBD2	CASSPRTSGGASDTQYF	TGTGCCAGCAGCCCCAGGACTAGCGGGGGGGCTTCAGATACGCAGTATTTT
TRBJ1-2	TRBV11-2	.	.	CASSLGGWPNYGYTF	TGTGCCAGCAGCTTAGGGGGTTGGCCTAACTATGGCTACACCTTC
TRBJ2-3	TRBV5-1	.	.	CASSFDRSTDTQYF	TGCGCCAGCAGCTTCGACAGAAGCACAGATACGCAGTATTTT
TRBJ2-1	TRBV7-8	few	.	CASSARDSWSSYNEQFF	TGTGCCAGCAGCGCCCGGGATTCTTGGAGCTCCTACAATGAGCAGTTCTTC
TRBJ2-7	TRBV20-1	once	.	CSARDPLQGSPEQYF	TGCAGTGCTAGAGATCCCTTACAGGGTTCTCCCGAGCAGTACTTC
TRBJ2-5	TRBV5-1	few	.	CASSAGLGETQYF	TGCGCCAGCAGCGCGGGACTCGGAGAGACCCAGTACTTC
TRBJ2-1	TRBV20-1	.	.	CSAGERVRLSNEQFF	TGCAGTGCTGGGGAGCGGGTCCGGCTTTCGAATGAGCAGTTCTTC
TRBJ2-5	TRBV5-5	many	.	CASSLDRGPQETQYF	TGTGCCAGCAGCTTGGACCGGGGGCCGCAAGAGACCCAGTACTTC
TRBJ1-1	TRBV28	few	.	CASSPPGRNTEAFF	TGTGCCAGCAGTCCCCCCGGGCGTAACACTGAAGCTTTCTTT
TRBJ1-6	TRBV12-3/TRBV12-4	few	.	CASSLWAGGTSPLHF	TGTGCCAGCAGTTTATGGGCGGGGGGGACTTCACCCCTCCACTTT
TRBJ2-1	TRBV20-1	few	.	CSAPYYNEQFF	TGCAGTGCGCCGTATTACAATGAGCAGTTCTTC
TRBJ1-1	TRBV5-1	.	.	CASSSFPGNTEAFF	TGCGCCAGCAGCTCATTTCCAGGGAACACTGAAGCTTTCTTT
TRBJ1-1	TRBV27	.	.	CASSLKGGFGGAFF	TGTGCCAGCAGTTTAAAAGGTGGCTTCGGGGGAGCTTTCTTT
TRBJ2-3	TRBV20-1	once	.	CSASGYTDSTDTQYF	TGCAGTGCTAGCGGCTATACAGACTCCACAGATACGCAGTATTTT
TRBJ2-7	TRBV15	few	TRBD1	CATSRALGTGSVEQYF	TGTGCCACCAGCAGGGCCTTAGGGACAGGGTCGGTCGAGCAGTACTTC
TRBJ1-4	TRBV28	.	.	CASSRSPMGAEKLFF	TGTGCCAGCAGTCGATCCCCCATGGGAGCTGAAAAACTGTTTTTT
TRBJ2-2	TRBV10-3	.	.	CAIRLRVAGSMGTGELFF	TGTGCCATCAGATTAAGGGTCGCCGGGTCGATGGGCACCGGGGAGCTGTTTTTT
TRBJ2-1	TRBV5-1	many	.	CASSLSGNEQFF	TGTGCCAGCAGCTTGAGTGGGAATGAGCAGTTCTTC
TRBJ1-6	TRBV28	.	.	CASSATHYNSPLHF	TGTGCCAGCAGTGCGACCCATTATAATTCACCCCTCCACTTT
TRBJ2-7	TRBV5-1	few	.	CASSLAQGGRSYEQYF	TGCGCCAGCAGCTTGGCCCAGGGAGGTCGGTCGTACGAGCAGTACTTC
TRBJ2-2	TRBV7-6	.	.	CASSPTPPGELFF	TGTGCCAGCAGCCCGACTCCCCCCGGGGAGCTGTTTTTT
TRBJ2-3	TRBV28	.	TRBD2	CASSSRLAGVTDTQYF	TGTGCCAGCAGTTCTCGACTAGCGGGAGTTACAGATACGCAGTATTTT
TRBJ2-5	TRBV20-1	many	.	CSASGRSGAQETQYF	TGCAGTGCTAGCGGGAGGTCAGGGGCCCAAGAGACCCAGTACTTC
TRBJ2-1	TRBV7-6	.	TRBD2	CASSFFSGATNEQFF	TGTGCCAGCAGCTTTTTTAGCGGGGCCACCAATGAGCAGTTCTTC
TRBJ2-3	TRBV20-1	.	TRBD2	CSARGPSGHTDTQYF	TGCAGTGCTAGAGGTCCTAGCGGACACACAGATACGCAGTATTTT
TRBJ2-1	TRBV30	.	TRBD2	CACQTSGSRNEQFF	TGTGCCTGTCAGACTAGCGGGAGTAGAAATGAGCAGTTCTTC
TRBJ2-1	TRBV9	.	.	CANSRELANEQFF	TGTGCCAACAGCCGCGAACTAGCTAATGAGCAGTTCTTC
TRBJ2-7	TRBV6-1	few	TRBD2	CASSREGSSYEQYF	TGTGCCAGCAGCCGGGAGGGGAGCTCCTACGAGCAGTACTTC
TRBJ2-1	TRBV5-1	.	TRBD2	CASSPPVAGDGNEQFF	TGCGCCAGCAGCCCACCGGTAGCGGGAGATGGCAATGAGCAGTTCTTC
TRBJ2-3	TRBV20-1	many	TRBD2	CSASLLLAGGSTDTQYF	TGCAGTGCTAGTTTGCTTCTAGCGGGGGGTAGCACAGATACGCAGTATTTT
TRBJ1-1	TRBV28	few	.	CASRSGQREAFF	TGTGCCAGCCGCTCAGGACAACGTGAAGCTTTCTTT
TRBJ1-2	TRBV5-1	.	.	CASSLMQGKGYTF	TGCGCCAGCAGCTTGATGCAGGGAAAGGGCTACACCTTC
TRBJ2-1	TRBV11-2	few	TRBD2	CASRKTTGGPGNEQFF	TGTGCCAGCAGAAAGACCACGGGAGGGCCGGGAAATGAGCAGTTCTTC
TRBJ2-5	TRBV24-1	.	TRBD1	CATSDPLRTGKETQYF	TGTGCCACCAGTGACCCACTCCGGACAGGGAAAGAGACCCAGTACTTC
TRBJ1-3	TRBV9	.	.	CASSVDAGYYSGNTIYF	TGTGCCAGCAGCGTAGACGCGGGATACTACTCTGGAAACACCATATATTTT
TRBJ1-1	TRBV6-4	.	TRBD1	CASSPSSGTGPFRNTEAFF	TGTGCCAGCAGTCCATCCTCCGGGACAGGGCCCTTTAGGAACACTGAAGCTTTCTTT
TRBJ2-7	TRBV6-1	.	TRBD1	CASSDPGQGSNEQYF	TGTGCCAGCAGTGACCCGGGACAGGGTTCAAACGAGCAGTACTTC